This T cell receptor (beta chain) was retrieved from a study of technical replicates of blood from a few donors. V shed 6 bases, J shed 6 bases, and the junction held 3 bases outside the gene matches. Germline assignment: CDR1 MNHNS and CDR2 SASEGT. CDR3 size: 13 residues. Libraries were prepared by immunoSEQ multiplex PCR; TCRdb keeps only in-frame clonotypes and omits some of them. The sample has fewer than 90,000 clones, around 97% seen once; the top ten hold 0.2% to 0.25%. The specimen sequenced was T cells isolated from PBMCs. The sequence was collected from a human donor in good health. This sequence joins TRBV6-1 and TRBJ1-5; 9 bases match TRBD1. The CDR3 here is CASSGQGSQPQHF. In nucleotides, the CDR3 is TGTGCCAGCAGCGGACAGGGGAGTCAGCCCCAGCATTTT.